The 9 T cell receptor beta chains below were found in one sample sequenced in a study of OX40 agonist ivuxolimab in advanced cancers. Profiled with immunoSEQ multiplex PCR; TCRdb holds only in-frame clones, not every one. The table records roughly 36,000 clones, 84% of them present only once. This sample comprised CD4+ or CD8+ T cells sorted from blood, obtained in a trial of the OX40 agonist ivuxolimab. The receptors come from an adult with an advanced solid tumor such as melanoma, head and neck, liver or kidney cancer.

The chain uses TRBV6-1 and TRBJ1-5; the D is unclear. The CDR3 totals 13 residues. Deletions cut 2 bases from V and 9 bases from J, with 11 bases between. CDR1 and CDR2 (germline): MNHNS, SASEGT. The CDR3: CASSEPKASPQHF. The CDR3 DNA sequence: TGTGCCAGCAGTGAACCCAAAGCGTCGCCCCAGCATTTT.

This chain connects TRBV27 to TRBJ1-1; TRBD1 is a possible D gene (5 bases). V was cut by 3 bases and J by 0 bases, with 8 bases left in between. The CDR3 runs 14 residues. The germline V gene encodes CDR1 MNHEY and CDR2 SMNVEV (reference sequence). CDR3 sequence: CASSFTGLNTEAFF. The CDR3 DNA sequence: TGTGCCAGCAGTTTCACAGGCTTGAACACTGAAGCTTTCTTT.

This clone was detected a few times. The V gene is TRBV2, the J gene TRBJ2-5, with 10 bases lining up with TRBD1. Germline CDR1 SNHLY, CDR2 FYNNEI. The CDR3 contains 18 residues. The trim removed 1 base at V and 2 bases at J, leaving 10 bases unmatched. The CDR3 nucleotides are TGTGCCAGCAGTGAAGGGGACAGGGGCTCTCCGAGACAAGAGACCCAGTACTTC. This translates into CASSEGDRGSPRQETQYF.

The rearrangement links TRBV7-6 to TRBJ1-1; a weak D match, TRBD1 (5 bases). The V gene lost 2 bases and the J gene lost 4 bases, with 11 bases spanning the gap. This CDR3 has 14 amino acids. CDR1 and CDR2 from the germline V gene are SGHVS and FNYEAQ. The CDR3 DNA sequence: TGTGCCAGCAGCTTATCATACCAGGGCACTGAAGCTTTCTTT. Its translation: CASSLSYQGTEAFF.

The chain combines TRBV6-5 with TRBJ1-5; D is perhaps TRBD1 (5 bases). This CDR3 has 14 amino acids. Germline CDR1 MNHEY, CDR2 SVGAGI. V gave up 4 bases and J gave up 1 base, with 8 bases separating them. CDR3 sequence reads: CASSWTRSNQPQHF. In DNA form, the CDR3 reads TGTGCCAGCAGTTGGACAAGGAGCAATCAGCCCCAGCATTTT.

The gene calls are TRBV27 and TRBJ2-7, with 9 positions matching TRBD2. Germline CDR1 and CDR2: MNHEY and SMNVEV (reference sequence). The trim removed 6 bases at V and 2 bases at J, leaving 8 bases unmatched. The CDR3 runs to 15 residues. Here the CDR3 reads CASSRAGGPTYEQYF. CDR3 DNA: TGTGCCAGCAGCCGCGCGGGAGGGCCGACCTACGAGCAGTACTTC.

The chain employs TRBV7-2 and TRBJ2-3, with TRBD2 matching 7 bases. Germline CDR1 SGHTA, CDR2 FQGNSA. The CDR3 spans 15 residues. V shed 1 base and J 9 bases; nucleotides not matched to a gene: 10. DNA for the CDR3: TGTGCCAGCAGCTTAGGAGCGGGGAAGGCAGGGACGCAGTATTTT. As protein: CASSLGAGKAGTQYF.

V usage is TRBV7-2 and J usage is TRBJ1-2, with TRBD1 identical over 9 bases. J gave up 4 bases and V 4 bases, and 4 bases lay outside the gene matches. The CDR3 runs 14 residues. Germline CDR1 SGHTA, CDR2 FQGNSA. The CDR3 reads CASSSRDRAYGYTF. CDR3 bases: TGTGCCAGCAGCTCAAGGGACAGGGCCTATGGCTACACCTTC.

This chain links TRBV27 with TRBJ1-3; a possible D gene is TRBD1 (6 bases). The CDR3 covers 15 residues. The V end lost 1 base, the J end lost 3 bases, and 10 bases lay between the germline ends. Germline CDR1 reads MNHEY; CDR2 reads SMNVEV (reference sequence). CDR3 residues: CASSLFEGGGNTIYF. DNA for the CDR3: TGTGCCAGCAGTTTATTCGAGGGGGGTGGAAACACCATATATTTT.